This T cell receptor (beta chain) originates from a study of blood T cell repertoires in COVID-19. Looking at the study overall: Acute and convalescent COVID-19 samples came from the United States, Italy and Spain. In each case, the material was cDNA or gDNA derived from T cells, B-cell-depleted T cells, or PBMCs.

Clones were read by immunoSEQ multiplex PCR, and TCRdb kept only the in-frame ones, dropping some. The repertoire holds roughly 160,000 clones, with roughly 88% as singletons. Cohort 3 donors counted as recovered after two negative PCRs, clearance, or resolved symptoms. The ends were cut back, 3 bases at V and 5 bases at J, with 17 bases in the middle. The CDR3 spans 15 residues. CDR1 and CDR2 from the germline V gene are SGHRS and YFSETQ. The chain recombines TRBV5-1 with TRBJ2-5, with a possible D match to TRBD2 (6 bases). Sequencing was done on a sample of PBMCs or T cells enriched from blood (not recorded which). The receptor comes from a woman aged 55-70 years who had recovered from COVID-19. DNA of the CDR3: TGCGCCAGCAGCTCGGCCGGGAGCTGGACGGAGACCCAGTACTTC. Its protein product is CASSSAGSWTETQYF.